What follows describes a single TCR beta chain. Its antigen has not been determined. No base quality values were provided; no much bigger clone lies one nucleotide off. This sample is drawn from a study of cytomegalovirus exposure and HLA in healthy donors (dated 2017 in TCRdb). Regarding the research as a whole: According to an earlier analysis of 587 of the donors, some 180 million T cells yielded 90 million to 140 million unique TCR beta sequences and approximately 300 Gb of sequence data. Typing coverage varied by locus: roughly 629-630 donors for A, B, C, DRB1 and DQB1; around 560 for DQA1; around 610 for DPA1; around 490 for DPB1. Genome-wide SNP genotypes for about 55% of the roughly 670 donors were used in a later genetic analysis, which treated that subset as a discovery cohort. HLA typing included class I and class II loci at four-digit resolution. An early release covering approximately 600 HLA-typed donors comprised about 300 gigabases of sequencing data and some 79 million unique TCR sequences. Because of strong linkage in the cohort, roughly five DR-DQ haplotypes were treated as single units for association and clustering. Rather than drawing on any new phenotypic data, the later analysis identified candidate immune exposures from TCR beta sequences and the way those sequences occurred across donors. Across around 400 genotyped donors of the cohort, an average of approximately 240,000 unique TCR beta nucleotide sequences per donor were sequenced, and 15% to 20% of those sequences were non-productive. A later analysis re-examined previously published TCR beta repertoires from around 670 donors and added high-resolution HLA genotyping to investigate patterns of TCR occurrence. Using immunosequencing, the study profiled T cell repertoires from around 680 subjects and related those repertoires to cytomegalovirus serostatus. In addition to the first cohort of approximately 650 subjects, a separate validation cohort of 120 different subjects was used. The genetic ancestry cluster associated with self-reported Caucasian donors included 81% of the roughly 380 genotyped donors. The study aimed to test whether signatures of past pathogen exposure could be identified by cataloging public T cell receptors. To predict cytomegalovirus infection status, the study brought together high-throughput TCR immunosequencing, statistical association of individual TCRs with disease status, and machine learning. Every repertoire in the discovery cohort had been generated on one and the same sequencing platform. Donor age, sex, ethnicity and CMV serostatus were compiled together with the repertoire data. An earlier analysis of several hundred of the donors applied high-throughput TCR beta sequencing to assess whether each TCR beta V gene segment acted as functional or pseudogenic. The full study reports these points: Correlated functional status among segregating V segments might be attributable to linkage disequilibrium, but an unknown experimental factor could not be ruled out. A further reported finding was that TCR beta sequences accurately predicted the HLA-A and HLA-B alleles for most subjects in the first cohort. A later genetic analysis reported fewer N-insertions in productive TCRs among donors in an Asian-associated ancestry cluster than the approximately 670-donor mean. It was suggested by the authors that the approach could potentially be generalized to other disease states and immunological phenotypes. The cohort was sequenced for TCR beta chains only, and without alpha or paired-chain data the features that could be detected were limited. The classifier was reported to diagnose cytomegalovirus status with high specificity and sensitivity in both the original and validation cohorts. V-gene and J-gene trimming of TCR beta chains was associated with a missense DCLRE1C variant in a later genetic analysis, and the association was replicated in an independent cohort. A few of the identified cytomegalovirus-associated TCR beta chains were confirmed in vitro to be specific for cytomegalovirus antigens. A later analysis found that HLA-associated TCR beta chains were more clonally expanded and had lower generation probabilities than equally common non-associated chains. According to a later analysis, most CMV-associated TCR beta chains appeared to be HLA-restricted, and the HLA associations seemed to be driven largely by CMV exposure. The 87-base-pair reads could not distinguish some IMGT-functional V segments, including TRBV6-2 and TRBV6-3, so those segments were excluded. For the cohort, immune exposure information was limited to CMV serostatus. The study gave a list of 150 to 200 TCR beta chains associated with cytomegalovirus. A later analysis associated 16,951 TCR beta sequences with specific HLA alleles at a false discovery rate of 0.05. Sequencing depth was assumed to be roughly uniform across donors in the presence/absence analyses, though that assumption may not hold. Because counts were too low, seventeen rarely observed V segments, including chromosome 9 orphons, were left out of the earlier analysis of roughly 600 of the donors. While some public TCRs were present in many individuals, most TCR sequences turned up only very rarely across donors. In an earlier analysis of 587 of the donors, most TCR beta V segments appeared in productive rearrangements about 87% or about 30% of the time, broadly matching IMGT annotations. In a later analysis, TCR association rates were found to vary across HLA loci, with the most associated TCRs seen for DRB1 alleles and the fewest for HLA-C alleles. The sequencing pipeline was judged likely to have produced a cluster of highly shared sequence variants as a technical artifact. A later analysis reported that several top co-occurrence clusters appeared linked to parvovirus B19, influenza, CMV and Epstein-Barr virus. When HLA alleles, especially DR and DQ, strongly co-occurred, TCR associations were difficult to assign to individual alleles. Because HLA typing was missing for some donors at each locus, association tests included only the typed subset.

CDR3 length: 13 amino acids, cysteine to phenylalanine. CDR3 DNA is the only sequence kept; it has 39 bases, read in frame from the first base. Reading the germline V gene gives CDR1 SGHRS and CDR2 YFSETQ. Trimming removed 0 bases from V and 8 bases from J, leaving 8 bases between the germline ends. The cohort was made up of under 800 healthy bone marrow donors. At the time of sampling, all cohort members were nominally healthy, though unrecorded immune exposures were likely present. The donor tested CMV seronegative, placing the donor among the 350 or so seronegative members of the cohort. A peripheral blood sample was provided by each donor, and peripheral blood mononuclear cells were used for TCR beta sequencing. The Qiagen DNeasy Blood Extraction Kit was used to extract genomic DNA from the blood cell samples. Receptors were amplified or captured by the immunoSEQ multiplex PCR assay. The multiplex PCR relied on a mix of 60 forward primers for TCR Vbeta segments and 13 reverse primers for TCR Jbeta segments. The CDR3 region of rearranged TCR beta genes was amplified from genomic DNA with a multiplex PCR assay. Amplified TCR beta libraries were sequenced as 87-base-pair reads on the Illumina HiSeq System. Processing in the source paper ran as follows. A later analysis tallied some 79 million unique TCR beta chains across the 600 to 700 repertoires, and some 12 million of those chains were shared by two or more donors. Raw reads were error-corrected and collapsed into unique sequences with a nearest-neighbor algorithm that merged closely related sequences to remove PCR and sequencing errors. CDR3 sequences were aligned to IMGT reference sequences to assign V, D and J gene segments. For a sequence to be retained, a match of at least six nucleotides was required to both a V gene segment and a J gene segment. Rearrangements were called productive when the CDR3 lacked stop codons and stayed in frame with V and J; all others were non-productive. Following IMGT convention, CDR3 was defined as the stretch from the second conserved V-encoded cysteine to the conserved J-encoded phenylalanine. The earlier analysis of some 540 of the donors excluded any sequence lacking an unambiguous match to a single V gene segment. In an earlier analysis of several hundred of the donors, V segments were called functional above 56.7% productive rearrangements and were called segregating when the between-donor standard deviation exceeded 5%. A statistical classification framework was developed to diagnose cytomegalovirus status using the catalog of TCR beta chain sequences. V and J gene assignment, in a later analysis, came from comparing TCR nucleotide sequences with IMGT/GENE-DB human TR gene sequences. The TCRdist pipeline was used in a later analysis to assign CDR3 sequences and most-parsimonious VDJ recombination scenarios. In a later analysis, every TCR beta chain was defined by the combination of its CDR3 amino acid sequence and its V-gene family, and reads without a unique V-gene family were dropped. In a later analysis, 500 to 650 highly shared, low-generation-probability nucleotide sequences were removed to address suspected cross-contamination and a sequencing artifact. A later analysis calculated a clonal expansion index for each public chain from normalized within-repertoire ranks of inferred template counts. In a later analysis, generation probabilities were computed with a VDJ recombination model fitted to out-of-frame rearrangements, and the resulting probabilities were checked against IGoR. In a later analysis, hypergeometric tests were used to score TCR-TCR, TCR-HLA and TCR-CMV co-occurrence, with a repertoire-size bias correction applied to TCR pairs. False discovery rates were estimated in a later analysis by permuting HLA or CMV assignments 20 times. In a later analysis, co-occurring TCRs were grouped using DBSCAN, and TCRdist sequence similarity was added for clustering within HLA-allele-positive subsets. Co-occurrence clustering excluded repertoires with fewer than 30,000 or more than 120,000 public chains, plus five with anomalous nucleotide sharing. Not all clones reach the TCRdb copy of this immuneACCESS table, which keeps in-frame sequences only. Checked studies attribute under half of the gap to unresolved V genes and leave the rest unexplained. V and J calls and clone size follow that table, whereas D and trimming were derived from the DNA. The sample table holds under 200,000 clones, of which around 80% were seen once. Of the sample, about 1.4% falls within the top ten clones.

Sequences were obtained from PBMCs. The V gene is TRBV5-1 and the J gene is TRBJ1-4; no D gene is confidently identified. This receptor was identified in a man aged 40-49 years in good health and CMV-seronegative. The CDR3 reads as follows: CASSLDFSEKLFF. In nucleotides, the sequence is TGCGCCAGCAGCTTGGACTTTTCGGAAAAACTGTTTTTT.